One and the same sample provided the 26 T cell receptor beta chains below, sequenced in a study of blood T cell repertoires in COVID-19. Sequenced by immunoSEQ multiplex PCR; TCRdb stores in-frame clones only, minus some. The table has 300,000 to 400,000 clones, 87% seen once. Sequencing was done on a sample of peripheral blood. The receptor source for this set is a man aged 25 to 40 with COVID-19, enrolled during active disease.

J is TRBJ2-7 and V is TRBV19; possibly TRBD1 for D (7 bases). Germline V gene data show CDR1 as LNHDA and CDR2 as SQIVND (reference sequence). The CDR3 totals 15 residues. V was trimmed by 4 bases and J by 1 base, leaving 14 bases between them. The CDR3 DNA follows: TGTGCCAGTAGTAGCCCGGGGGACAGATCCTACGAGCAGTACTTC. Translated, it gives CASSSPGDRSYEQYF.

The V and J genes are TRBV4-3 and TRBJ1-2; 10 bases are a match to TRBD1. The trim removed 1 base at V and 5 bases at J, leaving 4 bases unmatched. The germline V gene has CDR1 LGHNA and CDR2 YSLEER. The CDR3 runs to 15 residues. CDR3 residues: CASSQGRQGAYGYTF. Here the CDR3 DNA reads TGCGCCAGCAGCCAAGGTAGACAGGGGGCGTATGGCTACACCTTC.

V gene TRBV19 combines with J gene TRBJ1-2; unclear D gene. The V end was cut by 5 bases, the J end by 4 bases, with 11 bases between. The CDR3 sequence is 13 residues long. Germline CDR1 LNHDA, CDR2 SQIVND (reference sequence). CDR3 amino acids: CASSVDSAYGYTF. CDR3 sequence (DNA): TGTGCCAGTAGTGTCGACTCGGCCTATGGCTACACCTTC.

The V gene is TRBV7-3, the J gene TRBJ2-3; 12 bases line up with TRBD2. The CDR3 extends over 16 amino acids. Germline V gives CDR1 SGHTA, CDR2 FQGTGA. J was trimmed by 3 bases and V by 4 bases; bases with no gene match: 5. The CDR3 coding sequence is TGTGCCAGCAGCTCGACTAGCGGGGGCGTTACAGATACGCAGTATTTT. It specifies CASSSTSGGVTDTQYF.

This chain joins TRBV9 and TRBJ1-6; perhaps TRBD1 as D (6 bases). CDR1 and CDR2 from the germline V gene are SGDLS and YYNGEE. CDR3 length: 14 amino acids. Trimming left V 4 bases short and J 5 bases short, with 10 bases between. In DNA form, the CDR3 reads TGTGCCAGCAGCCGAGACAGGAATAATTCACCCCTCCACTTT. Residues: CASSRDRNNSPLHF.

This chain's CDR3 is CASSHKDRGQNQPQHF. The CDR3 coding sequence is TGTGCCAGCAGCCACAAGGACAGGGGGCAGAATCAGCCCCAGCATTTT. The genes are TRBV3-1 (or the pseudogene TRBV3-2) and TRBJ1-5, with TRBD1 matching 11 bases. Per the germline V gene, CDR1 is LGHDT and CDR2 is YNNKEL (reference sequence). The V gene end was trimmed by 3 bases and the J gene end by 4 bases; junction bases not matched to a gene: 5. The CDR3 is 16 amino acids.

As regards this clone: Other nucleotide sequences from this sample produce the same CDR3. This chain uses TRBV18 with TRBJ2-3, with D possibly being TRBD2 (5 bases). Germline assignment: CDR1 KGHSH and CDR2 LQKENI. V was cut by 3 bases and J by 5 bases, with 6 bases left in between. This CDR3 is 12 amino acids long. The CDR3 spells CASSPREDTQYF. CDR3 DNA sequence: TGTGCCAGCTCACCCCGGGAAGATACGCAGTATTTT.

The rearrangement joins TRBV3-1 (or the pseudogene TRBV3-2) to TRBJ1-2; 8 bases agree with TRBD1. Germline V gene sequence: CDR1 LGHDT, CDR2 YNNKEL (reference sequence). V gave up 1 base and J gave up 7 bases; unmatched junction bases: 8. The CDR3 is 15 amino acids. This CDR3 is CASSQVPRGRGGYTF. The CDR3 nucleotides read TGTGCCAGCAGCCAAGTTCCCAGGGGGCGGGGTGGCTACACCTTC.

The chain links TRBV12-3 or TRBV12-4 to TRBJ1-2; 9 bases are a match to TRBD1. Trimming removed 8 bases from V and 4 bases from J; junction bases left unmatched: 5. The CDR3 runs to 13 residues. The DNA for the CDR3 is TGTGCCAGCGGCCAGACAGGGGGCTATGGCTACACCTTC. This codes for CASGQTGGYGYTF.

This clone was counted once. This same CDR3 is encoded by further DNA sequences in the sample. The CDR3 DNA follows: TGTGCCACCAGTGACTCCGGGACAGGGGGGACAGATACGCAGTATTTT. Amino acids: CATSDSGTGGTDTQYF. V gene TRBV24-1 combines with J gene TRBJ2-3, with TRBD1 matching over 11 bases. This CDR3 contains 16 residues. Germline trimming cut 4 bases from V and 3 bases from J; bases unmatched to any gene: 5. The germline V gene has CDR1 KGHDR and CDR2 SFDVKD.

This clone appeared once. The gene calls are TRBV20-1 and TRBJ1-3; D uncertain. Trimming cost V 3 bases and J 2 bases, with 17 bases left between them. The CDR3 runs 16 residues. Germline assignment: CDR1 DFQATT and CDR2 SNEGSKA (reference sequence). The CDR3 DNA sequence: TGCAGTGCTAGTTCGGGGTCTCTAATTGCTGGAAACACCATATATTTT. Translating it yields CSASSGSLIAGNTIYF.

The chain is built from TRBV10-2 and TRBJ2-7; possibly TRBD2 for D (5 bases). The CDR3 sequence is 18 residues long. Deletions cut 2 bases from V and 5 bases from J, with 25 bases between. Germline V lookup: CDR1 WSHSY, CDR2 SAAADI. CDR3 sequence: CASSELPPLRGISHEQYF. The CDR3 bases are TGCGCCAGCAGTGAGCTCCCCCCACTCCGGGGTATTTCCCACGAGCAGTACTTC.

The V and J genes are TRBV2 and TRBJ1-4; maybe TRBD1 (6 bases). The CDR3 contains 14 residues. With 8 bases removed from V and 0 bases from J, the gap between germline ends came to 10 bases. Germline loops: CDR1 SNHLY, CDR2 FYNNEI. This CDR3 reads CASGRQATNEKLFF. Written as DNA, the CDR3 is TGTGCCAGCGGACGACAGGCAACTAATGAAAAACTGTTTTTT.

The chain uses TRBV2 and TRBJ1-2; 8 bases agree with TRBD1. J was trimmed by 6 bases and V by 3 bases; bases with no gene match: 12. CDR1 is SNHLY and CDR2 is FYNNEI in the germline V gene. The CDR3 length is 16 residues. The CDR3 DNA is TGTGCCAGCAGTGACCTCGGACAGGGAATAAGAGATGGCTACACCTTC. It yields the protein CASSDLGQGIRDGYTF.

This chain uses TRBV27 with TRBJ2-2; 11 bases fit TRBD2. V dropped 5 bases and J dropped 5; count of bases not matched to a gene: 7. Per the germline V gene, CDR1 is MNHEY and CDR2 is SMNVEV (reference sequence). This CDR3 region has 16 residues. CDR3 residues: CASSLRLAGKTGELFF. The CDR3 DNA reads TGTGCCAGCAGTCTAAGACTAGCGGGAAAAACCGGGGAGCTGTTTTTT.

The J gene is TRBJ2-5, the V gene TRBV5-6; TRBD1 matches 9 bases. The V and J ends lost 3 bases and 3 bases, in that order; junction bases with no gene match: 15. The germline V gene has CDR1 SGHDT and CDR2 YYEEEE. CDR3 length: 18 residues. CDR3 residues: CASSSKQGAIVTKETQYF. The CDR3 coding sequence is TGTGCCAGCAGCTCAAAACAGGGGGCGATCGTTACTAAAGAGACCCAGTACTTC.

J is TRBJ2-5 and V is TRBV7-2; 10 bases are shared with TRBD2. Unmatched junction bases numbered 20, after V lost 0 bases and J lost 7 bases. CDR1 is SGHTA and CDR2 is FQGNSA in the germline V gene. The CDR3 has 20 amino acids. CDR3 loop: CASSLAAAGGPTASGVTQYF. The CDR3 coding sequence is TGTGCCAGCAGCTTAGCAGCAGCGGGGGGGCCTACTGCCTCCGGGGTGACCCAGTACTTC.

This rearrangement joins TRBV27 to TRBJ2-1, with 8 nucleotides matching TRBD2. V was pared by 6 bases and J by 7 bases, with 23 bases of the junction left unmatched. Germline lookup yields CDR1 MNHEY and CDR2 SMNVEV (reference sequence). The CDR3 spans 19 residues. CDR3 in amino acids: CASSPYPGLVGGPLNEQFF. Written as DNA, the CDR3 is TGTGCCAGCAGCCCATATCCGGGACTAGTAGGAGGGCCATTGAATGAGCAGTTCTTC.

In this sample, this clone turned up a few times. The rearrangement uses TRBV6-5 and TRBJ1-4; 8 bases match TRBD1. The CDR3 covers 15 residues. V was pared by 5 bases and J by 5 bases, with 7 bases of the junction left unmatched. Germline CDR1 reads MNHEY; CDR2 reads SVGAGI. For the CDR3, the DNA is TGTGCCAGCAGTCTGACAGGGGTCGGCAATGAAAAACTGTTTTTT. Encoded protein: CASSLTGVGNEKLFF.

This sequence joins TRBV9 and TRBJ2-2; 9 bases match TRBD2. The junction had 3 bases not matched to a gene; V was cut back by 3 bases and J by 0 bases. This CDR3 spans 16 amino acids. The germline V gene encodes CDR1 SGDLS and CDR2 YYNGEE. CDR3: CASSDRLAANTGELFF. CDR3 DNA sequence: TGTGCCAGCAGCGACCGACTAGCGGCGAACACCGGGGAGCTGTTTTTT.

A word on this clone: Other DNA sequences in the sample encode the same CDR3. This chain joins TRBV15 and TRBJ1-5; no clear D gene. Per the germline V gene, CDR1 is LNHNV and CDR2 is YYDKDF (reference sequence). The CDR3 sequence is 14 residues long. Trimming stripped 3 bases from V and 2 bases from J, with 8 bases between. CDR3 in amino acids: CATSRGGGNQPQHF. CDR3 coding DNA: TGTGCCACCAGCAGGGGTGGAGGCAATCAGCCCCAGCATTTT. The variable domain in full, completed from reference TRBV15 and TRBJ1-5, reads DAMVIQNPRYQVTQFGKPVTLSCSQTLNHNVMYWYQQKSSQAPKLLFHYYDKDFNNEADTPDNFQSRRPNTSFCFLDIRSPGLGDTAMYLCATSRGGGNQPQHFGDGTRLSIL.

The chain recombines TRBV28 with TRBJ1-3; D may be TRBD1 (5 bases). Between the trimmed V and J ends, which lost 2 bases and 15 bases, there was a span of 14 bases. Germline values: CDR1 MDHEN, CDR2 SYDVKM. CDR3 length: 12 amino acids. The CDR3, as DNA: TGTGCCAGCAGTTTAGGGGCCAGGGAAGAATATTTT. It codes for CASSLGAREEYF.

This clone was seen more than once but under ten times. J is TRBJ1-3 and V is TRBV7-9; 10 bases match TRBD1. The germline CDR1 and CDR2 sequences are SEHNR and FQNEAQ (reference sequence). The V and J ends lost 5 bases and 1 base, in that order; junction bases with no gene match: 5. The CDR3 loop spans 16 amino acids. The CDR3 loop reads CASSPRDRGSGNTIYF. The CDR3 DNA reads as TGTGCCAGCAGCCCCCGGGACAGGGGATCTGGAAACACCATATATTTT. Combining the CDR3 with reference TRBV7-9 and TRBJ1-3 gives the whole variable domain DTGVSQNPRHKITKRGQNVTFRCDPISEHNRLYWYRQTLGQGPEFLTYFQNEAQLEKSRLLSDRFSAERPKGSFSTLEIQRTEQGDSAMYLCASSPRDRGSGNTIYFGEGSWLTVV.

This sequence joins TRBV7-2 and TRBJ2-4; D is possibly TRBD2 (6 bases). The germline V and J ends were trimmed by 3 bases and 0 bases, with 9 bases remaining between them. The CDR3 runs 15 residues. Germline loops: CDR1 SGHTA, CDR2 FQGNSA. This CDR3 reads CASSFLSGAKNIQYF. CDR3 coding DNA: TGTGCCAGCAGCTTCCTTAGCGGAGCCAAAAACATTCAGTACTTC.

This sequence joins TRBV29-1 and TRBJ2-1; 7 bases line up with TRBD1. CDR1 is SQVTM and CDR2 is ANQGSEA in the germline V gene. V shed 8 bases and J 4 bases; nucleotides not matched to a gene: 11. This CDR3 region has 14 residues. The CDR3 sequence is CSSSGTDMYNEQFF. The DNA for the CDR3 is TGCAGCTCATCCGGGACAGACATGTACAATGAGCAGTTCTTC.

The genes are TRBV6-1 and TRBJ1-2; 7 bases are shared with TRBD1. Germline CDR1 MNHNS, CDR2 SASEGT. The CDR3 sequence is 15 residues long. Trimming at V came to 0 bases and at J to 3 bases, leaving 4 bases not matched to a gene. In DNA form, the CDR3 reads TGTGCCAGCAGTGAAGCGGGACAGCCCTACTATGGCTACACCTTC. Translating it yields CASSEAGQPYYGYTF.